This section outlines one TCR beta chain sequence together with its context. Its antigen is undetermined. The CDR3 runs to 15 residues. CDR1 and CDR2 from the germline V gene are MNHEY and SVGAGI. The data are from a study of monozygotic twins with inflammatory bowel disease. Each CDR3 protein gets one entry in TCRdb, which reprocessed the 5' RACE reads and gives no DNA. This table lists roughly 150,000 distinct CDR3 sequences. Study results and caveats: Using the inverse Simpson index, IBD patients had lower TCRbeta diversity than healthy co-twins. IBD patients exhibited fewer clonotypes shared with other individuals than healthy twins, particularly with disease activity.

The sequence derives from a human donor with ulcerative colitis or Crohn's disease, or a healthy co-twin of an affected twin (not recorded which). Material: blood. The rearrangement joins TRBV6-5 to TRBJ1-1. The chain's CDR3 is CASSYSRSENTEAFF.